The 19 T cell receptor beta chains below come from one sample, sequenced in a study of CD8 T cells in Susac syndrome (dated by TCRdb to between 2018 and 2021). Receptors were amplified or captured by the immunoSEQ multiplex PCR assay. RNA was extracted using the RNeasy kit, and roughly 0.45 to 1 microgram was reverse transcribed with random hexamers. The public reads were run again by TCRdb, first through fastp at Q25 and then through MiXCR, and only productive beta chains were kept. Entries that share a CDR3 protein sequence are merged under the most common genes and DNA. The sample table contains some 150,000 distinct CDR3 sequences; only one count was recorded for 85% to 95% of them. The ten biggest clones cover approximately 0.3% of the sample. The specimen sequenced was CD8+ T cells from PBMCs. These receptors were taken from a human donor in good health.

This rearrangement joins TRBV27 to TRBJ2-1, with a weak D call TRBD2 (5 bases). The CDR3 is 13 residues long. V was shortened by 1 base and J by 9 bases, with 10 bases between the two germline ends. From germline, CDR1 is MNHEY and CDR2 SMNVEV (reference sequence). CDR3 coding DNA: TGTGCCAGCAGTTTATTGGGAGAAGTTGAGCAGTTCTTC. Translation: CASSLLGEVEQFF.

The V and J genes are TRBV7-9 and TRBJ1-3; D not certain. The CDR3 runs to 14 residues. Per the germline V gene, CDR1 is SEHNR and CDR2 is FQNEAQ (reference sequence). Trimming removed 7 bases at V and 0 bases at J, with 10 bases between. This CDR3 reads CASTAWSSGNTIYF. CDR3 sequence (DNA): TGTGCCAGCACGGCCTGGAGCTCTGGAAACACCATATATTTT.

The J gene is TRBJ2-1, the V gene TRBV27; TRBD2 agrees at 9 bases. The CDR3 totals 14 residues. Germline lookup yields CDR1 MNHEY and CDR2 SMNVEV (reference sequence). Trimming removed 6 bases from V and 5 bases from J; junction bases left unmatched: 5. Here the CDR3 reads CASSRTSVHNEQFF. In DNA, the CDR3 is TGTGCCAGCAGCCGGACTAGCGTACACAATGAGCAGTTCTTC.

V gene TRBV27 combines with J gene TRBJ2-1; D not resolved. CDR3 length: 12 amino acids. V lost 0 bases and J 10 bases, leaving 7 bases between the germline ends. Germline V CDR1 and CDR2: MNHEY, SMNVEV (reference sequence). The CDR3, as DNA: TGTGCCAGCAGTTTATCGGGTTTAGAGCAGTTCTTC. The encoded protein is CASSLSGLEQFF.

The chain combines TRBV20-1 with TRBJ2-7, with D possibly matching TRBD1 (6 bases). With 3 bases removed from V and 6 bases from J, the gap between germline ends came to 27 bases. Per the germline V gene, CDR1 is DFQATT and CDR2 is SNEGSKA (reference sequence). The CDR3 totals 17 residues. As DNA, the CDR3 is TGCAGTGCTAGTCCATACCAGCAAACGGACAGCTGGTTCGAGCAGTACTTC. Its translation is CSASPYQQTDSWFEQYF.

This chain uses TRBV4-2 with TRBJ2-1, with 10 bases matching TRBD2. CDR1 LGHNA and CDR2 YNFKEQ come from the germline V gene. This CDR3 is built from 16 residues. V trimming: 2 bases; J trimming: 4 bases; junction bases outside the gene matches: 5. The CDR3 is CASSQTGTSDYNEQFF. In nucleotides, the CDR3 is TGTGCCAGCAGCCAAACCGGGACTAGCGATTACAATGAGCAGTTCTTC.

J is TRBJ2-2 and V is TRBV18, with D unresolved. Germline assignment: CDR1 KGHSH and CDR2 LQKENI. CDR3 length: 14 residues. Trimming cost V 6 bases and J 5 bases, with 13 bases left between them. CDR3 sequence (DNA): TGTGCCAGCTCGCCCCCCGCGGAAACCGGGGAGCTGTTTTTT. Amino acids: CASSPPAETGELFF.

The rearrangement uses TRBV6-5 and TRBJ2-7; TRBD1 aligns across 8 bases. The CDR3 contains 13 residues. Germline V gene sequence: CDR1 MNHEY, CDR2 SVGAGI. Germline trimming cut 4 bases from V and 5 bases from J; bases unmatched to any gene: 4. The CDR3 region is CASSLTGVHEQYF. DNA for the CDR3: TGTGCCAGCAGTTTGACAGGGGTCCACGAGCAGTACTTC.

The chain couples TRBV4-3 to TRBJ2-2; D is possibly TRBD1 or TRBD2 (5 bases each). Trimming took 0 bases from V and 6 from J, leaving 14 bases between them. The CDR3 extends over 16 amino acids. Germline CDR1 is LGHNA and CDR2 is YSLEER. The CDR3, as DNA: TGCGCCAGCAGCCAAGAACCCTTGGGGGTAGCCGGGGAGCTGTTTTTT. Amino acid sequence: CASSQEPLGVAGELFF.

The chain couples TRBV28 to TRBJ1-1; 8 nucleotides align to TRBD1. The CDR3 runs 12 residues. V shed 6 bases, J shed 6 bases, and the junction held 3 bases outside the gene matches. Germline V gene sequence: CDR1 MDHEN, CDR2 SYDVKM. CDR3 in amino acids: CASRIQGAEAFF. The CDR3 DNA reads as TGTGCCAGCAGAATACAGGGGGCTGAAGCTTTCTTT.

This sequence joins TRBV7-9 and TRBJ1-1; D uncertain. CDR3 size: 11 residues. CDR1 and CDR2 from the germline V gene are SEHNR and FQNEAQ (reference sequence). Trimming removed 8 bases at V and 11 bases at J, with 15 bases between. CDR3 in DNA: TGTGCCAGCCGGGGAGTTGAATCTGCTTTCTTT. Protein: CASRGVESAFF.

This chain connects TRBV28 to TRBJ2-2; 10 bases agree with TRBD2. Per the germline V gene, CDR1 is MDHEN and CDR2 is SYDVKM. V shed 5 bases and J 3 bases; nucleotides not matched to a gene: 6. CDR3 length: 16 amino acids. The CDR3 region is CASSGTSGDDTGELFF. The CDR3 DNA reads TGTGCCAGCAGTGGCACTAGCGGGGATGACACCGGGGAGCTGTTTTTT.

The J gene is TRBJ2-1, the V gene TRBV12-3 or TRBV12-4, with D unresolved. The CDR3 length is 15 residues. V was cut by 1 base and J by 2 bases, with 9 bases left in between. CDR3 in DNA: TGTGCCAGCAGTTTAGGGGTAGCAGCCTACAATGAGCAGTTCTTC. The encoded protein is CASSLGVAAYNEQFF.

The rearrangement joins TRBV7-9 to TRBJ1-2; TRBD1 is a possible D gene (5 bases). Trimming cost V 7 bases and J 8 bases, with 14 bases left between them. Germline loops: CDR1 SEHNR, CDR2 FQNEAQ (reference sequence). The CDR3 is 12 amino acids. Here the CDR3 reads CASTPTRGGYTF. CDR3 DNA: TGTGCCAGCACACCAACCCGGGGGGGCTACACCTTC. Full variable domain (rest looked up from reference TRBV7-9 and TRBJ1-2): DTGVSQNPRHKITKRGQNVTFRCDPISEHNRLYWYRQTLGQGPEFLTYFQNEAQLEKSRLLSDRFSAERPKGSFSTLEIQRTEQGDSAMYLCASTPTRGGYTFGSGTRLTVV.

The chain is built from TRBV29-1 and TRBJ2-1; D is unresolved. The CDR3 consists of 13 residues. Between the trimmed V and J ends, which lost 6 bases and 15 bases, there was a span of 24 bases. Germline V gene sequence: CDR1 SQVTM, CDR2 ANQGSEA. CDR3 region: CSVTPALRTNVFF. In DNA, the CDR3 is TGCAGCGTAACCCCGGCCCTACGGACGAACGTGTTCTTC.

The chain is built from TRBV4-3 and TRBJ1-1; no clear D. In germline, CDR1 is LGHNA, CDR2 YSLEER. This CDR3 comprises 14 residues. The V end lost 0 bases, the J end lost 7 bases, and 12 bases lay between the germline ends. This CDR3 is CASSQDLPPSEAFF. The DNA of the CDR3 is TGCGCCAGCAGCCAAGACCTACCCCCGAGTGAAGCTTTCTTT.

The genes are TRBV6-2 or TRBV6-3 and TRBJ2-1; 7 bases fit TRBD1. Germline CDR1 and CDR2: MNHEY and SVGEGT. This CDR3 is built from 13 residues. The V gene end was trimmed by 6 bases and the J gene end by 8 bases; junction bases not matched to a gene: 7. CDR3 coding DNA: TGTGCCAGCAGGACAGGGTTATTGGATGAGCAGTTCTTC. This codes for CASRTGLLDEQFF.

This rearrangement joins TRBV2 to TRBJ2-1, with TRBD2 matching over 11 bases. The CDR3 runs 16 residues. Germline V gives CDR1 SNHLY, CDR2 FYNNEI. After removal of 7 bases from V and 7 bases from J, the junction contained 12 bases not matched to a gene. CDR3 bases: TGTGCCAGCACCATTTTAGCGGGAGGGCTTAGGAATGAGCAGTTCTTC. It is translated as CASTILAGGLRNEQFF.

The chain has TRBV2 and TRBJ1-2; D unclear. CDR1 and CDR2 (germline): SNHLY, FYNNEI. The V gene lost 0 bases and the J gene lost 8 bases, with 13 bases spanning the gap. CDR3 size: 14 residues. The DNA for the CDR3 is TGTGCCAGCAGTGAAGCCCCGATTGGGTGGGGCTACACCTTC. As protein: CASSEAPIGWGYTF.